The source of this T cell receptor beta chain is a study of T cells in women clearing cervical HPV infection. Study-level results: TRBV6-7 abundance was lower in cases than controls (0.11% versus 0.16%).

The CDR3 is made up of 15 amino acids. Germline CDR1 is LNHDA and CDR2 is SQIVND (reference sequence). The trim removed 1 base at V and 4 bases at J, leaving 5 bases unmatched. Method: immunoSEQ multiplex PCR; TCRdb's copy keeps in-frame clones and lacks some. This table holds 7,500 to 10,000 clones. Judged by frequency, this clone is medium-sized. Its antigen is unknown. The read stops 3 residues short of the end of the CDR3; the missing end is completed from the germline J gene. The sequencing sample was made of blood buffy coat. The rearrangement joins TRBV19 to TRBJ2-5; 8 bases agree with TRBD2. The receptor's source is a woman between 18 and 69 years old with a cervical HPV16 infection that either progressed to CIN3+ or cleared (not recorded which). CDR3 sequence: CASSIASSGGETQYF. CDR3 bases read: TGTGCCAGTAGTATAGCGTCCAGCGGGGGAGAGACC.